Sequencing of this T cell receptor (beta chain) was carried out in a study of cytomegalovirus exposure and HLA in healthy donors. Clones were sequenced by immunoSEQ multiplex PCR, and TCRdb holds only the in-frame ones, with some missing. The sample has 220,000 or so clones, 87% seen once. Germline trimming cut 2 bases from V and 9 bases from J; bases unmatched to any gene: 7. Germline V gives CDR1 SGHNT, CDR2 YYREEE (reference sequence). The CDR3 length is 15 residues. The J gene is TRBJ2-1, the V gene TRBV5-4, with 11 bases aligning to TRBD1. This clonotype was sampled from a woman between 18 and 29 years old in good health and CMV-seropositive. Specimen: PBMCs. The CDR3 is CASSFDPGTGGEQFF. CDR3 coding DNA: TGTGCCAGCAGCTTCGACCCCGGGACAGGGGGTGAGCAGTTCTTC.